This entry describes one T cell receptor (beta chain). The antigen it binds to is not known. There are no base qualities to consult, and no much larger clone falls within one base. Libraries were prepared through the immunoSEQ multiplex PCR assay. For the multiplex PCR, a mixture combining 60 forward primers for TCR Vbeta segments and 13 reverse primers for TCR Jbeta segments was used. The CDR3 region of rearranged TCR beta genes was amplified from genomic DNA with a multiplex PCR assay. The amplified TCR beta libraries were sequenced on the Illumina HiSeq System as 87-base-pair reads. In the original analysis: In a later analysis, around 80 million unique TCR beta chains were counted across the 500 to 700 repertoires, and around 11 million of these chains were shared by at least two donors. A nearest-neighbor algorithm error-corrected the raw reads and collapsed the reads into unique sequences, merging closely related sequences to remove PCR and sequencing errors. V, D and J gene segments were assigned by aligning CDR3 sequences to IMGT reference sequences. For a sequence to be retained, at least a six-nucleotide match to both a V gene segment and a J gene segment was required. Rearrangements were classified as productive when the CDR3 lacked stop codons and remained in frame with V and J, and all other rearrangements were classified as non-productive. CDR3 was defined by IMGT convention, running from the second conserved V-encoded cysteine to the conserved J-encoded phenylalanine. Sequences without an unambiguous match to a single V gene segment were excluded from the earlier analysis of several hundred of the donors. In an earlier analysis of some 590 of the donors, V segments were called functional above 56.7% productive rearrangements and were called segregating when the between-donor standard deviation exceeded 5%. To diagnose cytomegalovirus status from the catalog of TCR beta chain sequences, a statistical classification framework was built. In a later analysis, TCR nucleotide sequences were compared against IMGT/GENE-DB human TR gene sequences so that V and J genes could be assigned. The TCRdist pipeline was used in a later analysis to assign CDR3 sequences and most-parsimonious VDJ recombination scenarios. A later analysis defined each TCR beta chain by its CDR3 amino acid sequence plus V-gene family, and excluded reads lacking a unique V-gene family. As a way to deal with suspected cross-contamination and a sequencing artifact, a later analysis dropped hundreds of nucleotide sequences that were highly shared and had low generation probability. A later analysis calculated a clonal expansion index for each public chain from normalized within-repertoire ranks of inferred template counts. In a later analysis, generation probabilities were computed using a VDJ recombination model fitted to out-of-frame rearrangements, and the results were checked against IGoR. A later analysis scored TCR-TCR, TCR-HLA and TCR-CMV co-occurrence with hypergeometric tests, applying a repertoire-size bias correction to TCR pairs. A later analysis estimated false discovery rates by permuting HLA or CMV assignments 20 times. In a later analysis, co-occurring TCRs were grouped using DBSCAN, and TCRdist sequence similarity was added for clustering within HLA-allele-positive subsets. Repertoires with fewer than 30,000 or more than 120,000 public chains were left out of co-occurrence clustering, as were five repertoires with anomalous nucleotide sharing. TCRdb limited this immuneACCESS table to in-frame rearrangements with V and J called. A share of clones is missing; checked studies link under half to unresolved V genes, and the rest is unexplained. The D gene and trimming were derived from the DNA, and the V and J assignments and clone size from that table. The table for this sample lists some 170,000 clones; roughly 79% of them were counted only once. Roughly 1.2% of the sample is in the top ten clones.

This entry comes from a study of cytomegalovirus exposure and HLA in healthy donors (TCRdb year 2017). About the study as a whole: In an earlier analysis of 587 of the donors, around 300 Gb of sequence data and 117 million unique TCR beta sequences from 180 million or so T cells were reported. An early release covering around 630 HLA-typed donors comprised approximately 290 gigabases of sequencing data and approximately 80 million unique TCR sequences. Of the roughly 400 genotyped donors, about 80% fell in the genetic ancestry cluster associated with self-reported Caucasian donors. The study was designed to test whether signatures of past pathogen exposure could be identified by cataloging public T cell receptors. The study profiled the T cell repertoires of about 640 subjects by immunosequencing and related them to cytomegalovirus serostatus. A separate validation cohort of about 110 different subjects was used in addition to the approximately 670-subject first cohort. High-throughput TCR immunosequencing, statistical association of individual TCRs with disease status, and machine learning were combined to predict cytomegalovirus infection status. To study patterns of TCR occurrence, a later analysis re-analyzed previously published TCR beta repertoires from 666 donors and added high-resolution HLA genotyping. Rather than using new phenotypic data, the later analysis identified candidate immune exposures from TCR beta sequences and from how often those sequences occurred across donors. In an earlier analysis of 587 of the donors, high-throughput TCR beta sequencing was used to judge whether each TCR beta V gene segment behaved as functional or pseudogenic. Alongside the repertoire data, information on donor age, sex, ethnicity and CMV serostatus was compiled. Genome-wide SNP genotypes for about 65% of the roughly 670 donors were used in a later genetic analysis, which treated that subset as a discovery cohort. All discovery cohort repertoires had been generated using a single sequencing platform. Both class I and class II loci were covered by HLA typing, at four-digit resolution. Typing coverage differed by locus: A, B, C, DRB1 and DQB1 were typed in about 629-640 donors, DQA1 in 500 to 550, DPA1 in approximately 600, and DPB1 in approximately 450. Roughly 5 DR-DQ haplotypes were handled as single units for association and clustering, since linkage in the cohort was strong. On average, about 200,000 unique TCR beta nucleotide sequences were sequenced per donor among 300 to 500 genotyped donors of the cohort, with roughly a sixth of those sequences being non-productive. Summary of the overall study and its limitations: A later analysis found that most CMV-associated TCR beta chains appeared HLA-restricted, with HLA associations seemingly driven largely by CMV exposure. The only immune exposure information available for the cohort was CMV serostatus. Linkage disequilibrium might explain the correlated functional status among segregating V segments, but an unknown experimental factor could not be ruled out. Broadly in line with IMGT annotations, most TCR beta V segments showed up in productive rearrangements about 87% or about 30% of the time in an earlier analysis of about 500 of the donors. The classifier was reported to diagnose cytomegalovirus status with high specificity and sensitivity in both the original cohort and the validation cohort. Compared with equally common non-associated chains, HLA-associated TCR beta chains in a later analysis were more clonally expanded and had lower generation probabilities. A later genetic analysis reported fewer N-insertions in productive TCRs among donors in an Asian-associated ancestry cluster than the roughly 720-donor mean. While some public TCRs were present in many individuals, most TCR sequences turned up only very rarely across donors. A cluster of highly shared sequence variants was judged likely to represent a technical artifact of the sequencing pipeline. The presence/absence analyses assumed that sequencing depth was roughly uniform across donors, and that assumption may not be true. In a later genetic analysis, a missense DCLRE1C variant was associated with V-gene and J-gene trimming of TCR beta chains, and the association was replicated in an independent cohort. Some 15 rarely observed V segments, including chromosome 9 orphons, were excluded from the earlier analysis of almost 600 of the donors because counts were too low. At a false discovery rate of 0.05, a later analysis linked 16,951 TCR beta sequences to specific HLA alleles. A few of the identified cytomegalovirus-associated TCR beta chains were confirmed in vitro to be specific for cytomegalovirus antigens. Only TCR beta chains were sequenced in this cohort, and the absence of alpha or paired-chain data limited detectable features. Several of the top co-occurrence clusters appeared to be linked to parvovirus B19, influenza, CMV and Epstein-Barr virus, according to a later analysis. Because HLA typing was unavailable for some donors at each locus, only the typed subset was used in association tests. A further reported finding was that TCR beta sequences accurately predicted the HLA-A and HLA-B alleles for most subjects in the first cohort. The 87-base-pair reads could not distinguish some IMGT-functional V segments, including TRBV6-2 and TRBV6-3, so those segments were excluded. In a later analysis, TCR association rates were found to vary across HLA loci, with the most associated TCRs seen for DRB1 alleles and the fewest for HLA-C alleles. The authors suggested that the approach could potentially be extended to other disease states and immunological phenotypes. The study gave a list of 150 to 200 TCR beta chains associated with cytomegalovirus. When HLA alleles, especially DR and DQ, strongly co-occurred, TCR associations were difficult to assign to individual alleles.

The cohort comprised around 690 healthy bone marrow donors. At the time of sampling, all cohort members were nominally healthy, though unrecorded immune exposures were likely present. The donor was CMV seronegative and belonged to the group of around 400 seronegative cohort members. Every donor gave a peripheral blood sample, and the peripheral blood mononuclear cells from that sample were used for TCR beta sequencing. Genomic DNA extraction from the blood cell samples was performed with the Qiagen DNeasy Blood Extraction Kit. In the germline V gene, CDR1 corresponds to SGHTA and CDR2 to FQGNSA. Cut back by 6 bases and 1 base, the V and J ends lie 15 bases apart. The CDR3 goes from the cysteine to the phenylalanine over 15 residues. The only DNA kept is the CDR3, 45 bases in frame from the first base.

The sample taken for sequencing was PBMCs. The chain is assembled from TRBV7-2 and TRBJ1-1, with a weak D call of TRBD1 (5 bases match). This sequence originates from a woman aged 45 to 65 in good health and CMV-seronegative. The sequenced DNA is TGTGCCAGCAGATTCGATGGGGGGTCGAACACTGAAGCTTTCTTT. It specifies CASRFDGGSNTEAFF.